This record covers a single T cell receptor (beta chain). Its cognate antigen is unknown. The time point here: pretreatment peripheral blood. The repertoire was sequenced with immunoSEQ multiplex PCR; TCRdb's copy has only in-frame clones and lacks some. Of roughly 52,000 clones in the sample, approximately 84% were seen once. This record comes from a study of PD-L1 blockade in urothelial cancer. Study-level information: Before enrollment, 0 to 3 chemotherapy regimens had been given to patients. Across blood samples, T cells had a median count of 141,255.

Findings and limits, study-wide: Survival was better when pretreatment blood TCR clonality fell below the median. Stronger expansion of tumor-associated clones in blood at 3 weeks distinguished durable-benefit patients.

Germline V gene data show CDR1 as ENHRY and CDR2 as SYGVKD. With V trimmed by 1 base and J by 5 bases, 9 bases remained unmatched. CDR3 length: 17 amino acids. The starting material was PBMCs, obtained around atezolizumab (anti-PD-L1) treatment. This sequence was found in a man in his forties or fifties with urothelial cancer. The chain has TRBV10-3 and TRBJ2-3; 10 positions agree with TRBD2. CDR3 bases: TGTGCCATCAGTGAGTTGGCTAGCGGGGGCCTACGAGATACGCAGTATTTT. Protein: CAISELASGGLRDTQYF.